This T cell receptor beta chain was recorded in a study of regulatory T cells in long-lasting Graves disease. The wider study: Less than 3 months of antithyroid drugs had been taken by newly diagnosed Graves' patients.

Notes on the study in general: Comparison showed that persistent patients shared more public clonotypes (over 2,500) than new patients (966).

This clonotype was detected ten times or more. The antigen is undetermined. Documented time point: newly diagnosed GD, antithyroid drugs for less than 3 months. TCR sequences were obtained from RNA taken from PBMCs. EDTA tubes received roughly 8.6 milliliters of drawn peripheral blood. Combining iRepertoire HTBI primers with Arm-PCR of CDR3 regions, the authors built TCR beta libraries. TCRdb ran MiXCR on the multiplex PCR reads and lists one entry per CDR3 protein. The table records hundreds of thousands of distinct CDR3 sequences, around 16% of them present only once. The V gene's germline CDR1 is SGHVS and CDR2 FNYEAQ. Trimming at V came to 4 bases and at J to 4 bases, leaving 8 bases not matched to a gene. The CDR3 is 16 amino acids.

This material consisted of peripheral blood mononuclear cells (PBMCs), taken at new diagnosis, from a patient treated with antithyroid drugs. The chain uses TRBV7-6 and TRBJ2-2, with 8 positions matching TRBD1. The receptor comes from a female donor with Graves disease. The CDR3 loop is CASSSQQGVGTGELFF. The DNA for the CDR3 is TGTGCCAGCAGCTCTCAACAGGGGGTCGGCACCGGGGAGCTGTTTTTT.